A single sample is the source of the 10 T cell receptor beta chains below, sequenced in a study of technical replicates of blood from several donors. Assay used: immunoSEQ multiplex PCR; TCRdb lists only in-frame clones, some missing. The sample has about 68,000 clones; 95% to 97% are singletons. The sequenced sample was T cells isolated from PBMCs. These receptors were obtained from a human donor in good health.

With respect to this clone: An end of the junction differs from the germline gene, which may be a read error. V usage is TRBV30 and J usage is TRBJ2-1, with 8 bases lining up with TRBD1. Germline assignment: CDR1 GTSNPN and CDR2 SVGIG (reference sequence). This CDR3 spans 12 amino acids. CDR3 nucleotides: TGTGCCTGGAGAGACGCCGGGACAGGATACCTCTTC. This sequence encodes CAWRDAGTGYLF.

The chain employs TRBV7-3 and TRBJ2-3; 9 nucleotides line up with TRBD1. Germline V gives CDR1 SGHTA, CDR2 FQGTGA. Losses at the gene ends were 5 bases for V and 10 bases for J; bases not matched to a gene: 13. The CDR3 has 15 amino acids. This CDR3 reads CASSNRDRAHGAQYF. As DNA, the CDR3 is TGTGCCAGCAGCAACCGGGACAGGGCTCATGGAGCGCAGTATTTT.

CDR3 protein: CASSLSRGLAGDEQYF. The CDR3 DNA sequence: TGTGCCAGCTCCCTATCCCGGGGACTAGCGGGAGACGAGCAGTACTTC. V usage is TRBV28 and J usage is TRBJ2-7; 14 bases agree with TRBD2. The ends lost 8 bases at V and 5 bases at J; junction bases unmatched: 11. CDR1 MDHEN and CDR2 SYDVKM come from the germline V gene. This CDR3 spans 16 amino acids.

The gene calls are TRBV30 and TRBJ2-3; 8 bases agree with TRBD2. The CDR3 contains 15 residues. Per germline, CDR1 GTSNPN and CDR2 SVGIG (reference sequence). V dropped 0 bases and J dropped 5; count of bases not matched to a gene: 7. CDR3 coding DNA: TGTGCCTGGAGTGTACTTGCGGGAGGTCTAGATACGCAGTATTTT. It yields the protein CAWSVLAGGLDTQYF. The full variable domain, in which reference TRBV30 and TRBJ2-3 provide the parts outside the CDR3, is SQTIHQWPATLVQPVGSPLSLECTVEGTSNPNLYWYRQAAGRGLQLLFYSVGIGQISSEVPQNLSASRPQDRQFILSSKKLLLSDSGFYLCAWSVLAGGLDTQYFGPGTRLTVL.

The chain links TRBV28 to TRBJ1-2, with 8 positions matching TRBD1. The CDR3 loop spans 15 amino acids. Germline V gene sequence: CDR1 MDHEN, CDR2 SYDVKM. J gave up 7 bases and V 6 bases, and 13 bases lay outside the gene matches. CDR3 DNA sequence: TGTGCCAGCAGCCTGCAGACCGTGACAGGGGTTGGCTACACCTTC. Its protein product is CASSLQTVTGVGYTF.

The rearrangement joins TRBV4-1 to TRBJ2-1; 7 bases line up with TRBD2. With 1 base clipped from V and 7 bases from J, the junction kept 13 bases outside the gene matches. This CDR3 has 17 residues. Germline assignment: CDR1 MGHRA and CDR2 YSYEKL. The CDR3 sequence: CASSQVFGAGAGNEQFF. The DNA of the CDR3 is TGCGCCAGCAGCCAAGTTTTTGGGGCCGGAGCGGGGAATGAGCAGTTCTTC.

The J gene is TRBJ2-3, the V gene TRBV7-9; 7 bases agree with TRBD2. This CDR3 is 19 amino acids long. Trimming cost V 2 bases and J 2 bases; bases outside gene matches: 16. CDR1 is SEHNR, CDR2 FQNEAQ, per germline (reference sequence). The CDR3 reads CASSLLPRASGGDTDTQYF. CDR3 nucleotides: TGTGCCAGCAGCTTACTACCCCGAGCTAGCGGAGGGGACACAGATACGCAGTATTTT.

The V gene is TRBV5-4, the J gene TRBJ2-5, with no clear D. CDR3 length: 14 amino acids. Germline CDR1 SGHNT, CDR2 YYREEE (reference sequence). Trimming took 0 bases from V and 3 from J, leaving 9 bases between them. The CDR3 sequence is CASSLGPTEETQYF. Here the CDR3 DNA reads TGTGCCAGCAGCTTGGGGCCGACTGAAGAGACCCAGTACTTC.

This clone was found once. This chain links TRBV5-1 with TRBJ1-3; D gene ambiguous. CDR1 SGHRS and CDR2 YFSETQ come from the germline V gene. This CDR3 spans 14 amino acids. V was clipped by 0 bases and J by 0 bases, with 4 bases between them. The CDR3 DNA reads as TGCGCCAGCAGCTTGGCATTCTCTGGAAACACCATATATTTT. This sequence encodes CASSLAFSGNTIYF.

This CDR3 is CASSQDEGATYNEQFF. The CDR3, as DNA: TGCGCCAGCAGCCAAGATGAAGGGGCCACCTACAATGAGCAGTTCTTC. V is TRBV4-1 and J is TRBJ2-1; TRBD1 might be the D (5 bases). The CDR3 is 16 residues long. Germline V CDR1 and CDR2: MGHRA, YSYEKL. Trimming took 0 bases from V and 2 from J, leaving 11 bases between them.